The sequence of this T cell receptor (beta chain) was determined in a study of blood T cell repertoires in COVID-19. Background on the study: The samples span acute and convalescent COVID-19 from the United States, Italy and Spain. PBMCs, B-cell-depleted T cells, or T cells provided the cDNA or gDNA that made up the material.

This clone was seen more than once but under ten times. Data came from immunoSEQ multiplex PCR; TCRdb stores just in-frame clones and leaves some out. Here the sample spans 200,000 to 250,000 clones, almost 85% being singletons. Germline V gene data show CDR1 as SNHLY and CDR2 as FYNNEI. This CDR3 contains 13 residues. V lost 5 bases and J 7 bases, leaving 15 bases between the germline ends. The receptor comes from a woman aged 40 to 50 with acute or convalescent COVID-19. Sequencing was done on a sample of peripheral blood. This chain joins TRBV2 and TRBJ2-7; TRBD1 might be the D (5 bases). CDR3: CASSREDNLEQYF. Here the CDR3 DNA reads TGTGCCAGCAGTCGCGAGGACAATTTGGAGCAGTACTTC.